Below are 20 T cell receptor beta chains sequenced from a single sample in a study of regulatory T cells in long-lasting Graves disease. The time point was: persistent/refractory GD, antithyroid drugs over 5 years with positive TRAb. RNA from PBMCs was the source of the TCR library. The TCR beta library used iRepertoire HTBI primers with Arm-PCR amplification of CDR3. Each CDR3 protein is one row after TCRdb ran MiXCR on the multiplex PCR reads. The data show about 310,000 distinct CDR3 sequences, approximately 20% seen once. The material was peripheral blood mononuclear cells (PBMCs), obtained when the disease was refractory, from a patient treated with antithyroid drugs. Source of these receptors: a female donor with Graves disease.

This clonotype was recorded many times. CDR3 sequence reads: CAISGLTSYEQYF. In nucleotides, the CDR3 is TGTGCCATCAGCGGACTTACCTCCTACGAGCAGTACTTC. The chain has TRBV10-3 and TRBJ2-7; maybe TRBD2 (5 bases). The CDR3 runs 13 residues. The germline gives CDR1 ENHRY, CDR2 SYGVKD. Trimming removed 6 bases from V and 0 bases from J, with 9 bases in between.

The sample holds a few counts of this clonotype. V is TRBV9 and J is TRBJ1-4; TRBD1 is a possible D gene (5 bases). This CDR3 is 15 amino acids long. Trimming stripped 2 bases from V and 7 bases from J, with 15 bases between. Germline CDR1 and CDR2: SGDLS and YYNGEE. CDR3 bases: TGTGCCAGCAGCGTCGCAGGAGAGAGGGGTGAAAAACTGTTTTTT. Translation gives CASSVAGERGEKLFF.

This clonotype was seen a handful of times. The chain employs TRBV19 and TRBJ2-7, with 10 bases fitting TRBD2. CDR1 and CDR2 (germline): LNHDA, SQIVND (reference sequence). The trim removed 3 bases at V and 0 bases at J, leaving 2 bases unmatched. This CDR3 has 15 amino acids. This CDR3 is CASSMGLAFSYEQYF. In nucleotides, the CDR3 is TGTGCCAGTAGTATGGGACTAGCGTTCTCCTACGAGCAGTACTTC.

This clonotype came up many times. This chain uses TRBV11-2 with TRBJ1-1, with a tentative D call TRBD1 (6 bases). V lost 3 bases and J lost 3, with 20 bases in between. From germline, CDR1 is SGHAT and CDR2 FQNNGV. The CDR3 contains 17 residues. CDR3 DNA: TGTGCCAGCAGCTTCGGGAATGGGGGGCCAATGTACACTGAAGCTTTCTTT. Residues: CASSFGNGGPMYTEAFF.

This clonotype has ten or more counts. The V and J genes are TRBV12-3 or TRBV12-4 and TRBJ2-7; 7 positions agree with TRBD2. This CDR3 spans 15 amino acids. J gave up 1 base and V 6 bases, and 9 bases lay outside the gene matches. The chain's CDR3 is CASRQSGNPSYEQYF. Here the CDR3 DNA reads TGTGCCAGCAGACAAAGCGGGAACCCATCCTACGAGCAGTACTTC.

This clonotype was observed many times. The CDR3 loop is CSASRQETLSYEQYF. The CDR3 DNA is TGCAGTGCTAGCAGACAGGAAACCCTCTCCTACGAGCAGTACTTC. The chain carries TRBV20-1 and TRBJ2-7; TRBD1 might be the D (6 bases). CDR1 and CDR2 (germline): DFQATT, SNEGSKA (reference sequence). The CDR3 consists of 15 residues. V lost 3 bases and J lost 0, with 15 bases in between.

This clonotype was picked up many times. The CDR3 protein is CSARPGQGRVEQYF. CDR3 bases: TGCAGTGCTAGACCGGGACAGGGTAGGGTCGAGCAGTACTTC. The genes are TRBV20-1 and TRBJ2-7; 9 bases agree with TRBD1. Germline CDR1 DFQATT, CDR2 SNEGSKA (reference sequence). This CDR3 comprises 14 residues. Unmatched junction bases numbered 8, after V lost 2 bases and J lost 6 bases.

At least ten counts were recorded for this clonotype. The chain uses TRBV11-2 and TRBJ2-5; 7 nucleotides align to TRBD2. The CDR3 extends over 16 amino acids. Trimming removed 6 bases from V and 6 bases from J; junction bases left unmatched: 16. The germline V gene has CDR1 SGHAT and CDR2 FQNNGV. The CDR3 DNA reads TGTGCCAGCAGGGGGCAGGCGGGAGAAGGGGTCCAGACCCAGTACTTC. Translation: CASRGQAGEGVQTQYF.

Remarks on this clonotype: It may be a read error: a sequence one base away is much more abundant. The genes are TRBV11-3 and TRBJ2-5; 11 nucleotides line up with TRBD1. Germline values: CDR1 SGHNT, CDR2 YENEEA. J was trimmed by 1 base and V by 5 bases; bases with no gene match: 9. The CDR3 is 17 residues long. The DNA of the CDR3 is TGTGCCAGCAGCGGCCGGGACAGGGGGAGGGGCCAAGAGACCCAGTACTTC. Amino acid sequence: CASSGRDRGRGQETQYF.

The J gene is TRBJ2-2, the V gene TRBV6-1; maybe TRBD1 (5 bases). There are 14 residues in the CDR3. Germline CDR1 is MNHNS and CDR2 is SASEGT. Between the trimmed V and J ends, which lost 6 bases and 7 bases, there was a span of 15 bases. This CDR3 is CASSHRIALGELFF. In DNA, the CDR3 is TGTGCCAGCAGCCACAGGATCGCCCTCGGGGAGCTGTTTTTT.

This clonotype was seen at least ten times. This CDR3 reads CASSYEGDETQYF. The CDR3 DNA follows: TGTGCCAGCAGTTACGAGGGGGACGAGACCCAGTACTTC. The chain employs TRBV6-5 and TRBJ2-5, with D possibly being TRBD1 (6 bases). From germline, CDR1 is MNHEY and CDR2 SVGAGI. The germline V and J ends were trimmed by 2 bases and 5 bases, with 9 bases remaining between them. The CDR3 has 13 amino acids.

This clonotype was recorded at least ten times. The CDR3 here is CASSIAGAGANVLTF. Here the CDR3 DNA reads TGTGCCAGTAGTATAGCGGGGGCTGGGGCCAACGTCCTGACTTTC. The J gene is TRBJ2-6, the V gene TRBV19, with a weak D call TRBD2 (6 bases). CDR1 is LNHDA, CDR2 SQIVND, per germline (reference sequence). This CDR3 has 15 residues. V was cut by 1 base and J by 2 bases, with 6 bases left in between.

The chain employs TRBV20-1 and TRBJ2-2, with D unresolved. The V end lost 0 bases, the J end lost 2 bases, and 4 bases lay between the germline ends. Germline V gives CDR1 DFQATT, CDR2 SNEGSKA (reference sequence). The CDR3 totals 13 residues. Here the CDR3 DNA reads TGCAGTGCTAGAGAAGTAAACACCGGGGAGCTGTTTTTT. Amino acid sequence: CSAREVNTGELFF.

This sequence joins TRBV20-1 and TRBJ2-4, with D hard to call. The CDR3 runs 14 residues. Germline CDR1 reads DFQATT; CDR2 reads SNEGSKA (reference sequence). Between the trimmed V and J ends, which lost 6 bases and 0 bases, there was a span of 12 bases. CDR3 sequence (DNA): TGCAGTGCAGAGGACGCCCTAGCCAAAAACATTCAGTACTTC. Translated, it gives CSAEDALAKNIQYF.

J is TRBJ1-1 and V is TRBV7-2, with D tentatively TRBD1 (5 bases). The germline V gene has CDR1 SGHTA and CDR2 FQGNSA. V was shortened by 1 base and J by 3 bases, with 12 bases between the two germline ends. CDR3 size: 15 residues. Written as DNA, the CDR3 is TGTGCCAGCAGCTTAGTGGGGCCCGCGGACACTGAAGCTTTCTTT. Protein product: CASSLVGPADTEAFF. Full variable domain (rest looked up from reference TRBV7-2 and TRBJ1-1): GAGVSQSPSNKVTEKGKDVELRCDPISGHTALYWYRQSLGQGLEFLIYFQGNSAPDKSGLPSDRFSAERTGGSVSTLTIQRTQQEDSAVYLCASSLVGPADTEAFFGQGTRLTVV.

The chain is built from TRBV3-1 and TRBJ1-3, with 7 positions matching TRBD1. Germline loops: CDR1 LGHDT, CDR2 YNNKEL (reference sequence). The CDR3 sequence is 13 residues long. V dropped 5 bases and J dropped 7; count of bases not matched to a gene: 5. The CDR3 loop reads CASSMGQRNTIYF. In DNA, the CDR3 is TGTGCCAGCAGCATGGGACAGAGGAACACCATATATTTT.

This clonotype came up a few times. The genes are TRBV20-1 and TRBJ2-7; 7 bases are shared with TRBD1. CDR1 and CDR2 (germline): DFQATT, SNEGSKA (reference sequence). The V segment lost 1 base and the J segment 4 bases; nucleotides outside the gene matches: 10. The CDR3 sequence is 15 residues long. The CDR3 spells CSARARQDRRYEQYF. The CDR3, as DNA: TGCAGTGCTAGAGCCCGGCAGGACAGGCGGTACGAGCAGTACTTC.

The V call is TRBV20-1, the J call TRBJ2-3; 9 nucleotides agree with TRBD1. With 3 bases clipped from V and 4 bases from J, the junction kept 8 bases outside the gene matches. Germline assignment: CDR1 DFQATT and CDR2 SNEGSKA (reference sequence). This CDR3 has 15 amino acids. The CDR3 is CSARRTGDAADTQYF. The DNA for the CDR3 is TGCAGTGCTAGGAGGACAGGGGATGCCGCAGATACGCAGTATTTT.

The chain joins TRBV6-5 to TRBJ1-5; TRBD1 might be the D (5 bases). The germline V gene encodes CDR1 MNHEY and CDR2 SVGAGI. This CDR3 has 15 amino acids. Trimming pared 3 bases from V and 3 bases from J, leaving 12 bases between. For the CDR3, the DNA is TGTGCCAGCAGTTATGGGGGGAGAGACAATCAGCCCCAGCATTTT. This translates into CASSYGGRDNQPQHF.

The CDR3 DNA reads TGTGCCAGTAGTATGAGAGCGGTGAACACTGAAGCTTTCTTT. Translating it yields CASSMRAVNTEAFF. The chain uses TRBV19 and TRBJ1-1; unclear D gene. The V end lost 3 bases, the J end lost 0 bases, and 8 bases lay between the germline ends. Per the germline V gene, CDR1 is LNHDA and CDR2 is SQIVND (reference sequence). CDR3 length: 14 residues.